Listed below are T cell receptor beta chains from one sample, sequenced in a study of blood T cells in healthy people across ages. TCRdb independently ran MiXCR on the 5' RACE reads; one entry per CDR3 protein. The table has some 550,000 distinct CDR3 sequences, 40% to 50% seen once. Sample: blood. The receptors stem from a man aged 80 or over in good health. CDR3s include the opening cysteine and the closing phenylalanine or tryptophan. The D gene is left open where the match is weak. A row's size may be missing; if present it is once, few, many or a size class.

CDR3nt	CDR3aa	abundance	v_gene	j_gene	d_gene
TGTGCCAGCAGTTACGGAGAGCAAAATCAGCCCCAGCATTTT	CASSYGEQNQPQHF	once	TRBV6-6	TRBJ1-5	-
TGTGCCAGCAGTTACTCGGCCGGGCAGCCCCAGCATTTT	CASSYSAGQPQHF	many	TRBV6-5	TRBJ1-5	-
TGTGCCAGCAGTCAACCAGCGGGACTAGCCAATGAGCAGTTCTTC	CASSQPAGLANEQFF	few	TRBV5-6	TRBJ2-1	TRBD2
TGTGCCAGCAGCCGCGGGGGAACAGGGGGCGCGTTTGGCTACACCTTC	CASSRGGTGGAFGYTF	few	TRBV7-2	TRBJ1-2	TRBD1
TGCAGTGCTAGTAGTCGACAGAGCTGCGAGCAGTACTTC	CSASSRQSCEQYF	-	TRBV20-1	TRBJ2-7	-
TGCAGCGTTGGGGGTCAGGGATCGACAGATACGCAGTATTTT	CSVGGQGSTDTQYF	few	TRBV29-1	TRBJ2-3	-
TGTGCCAGCAGCTCATTAGCTGGTGGGCAGTTCTTC	CASSSLAGGQFF	-	TRBV7-2	TRBJ2-1	-
TGTGCCAGCAGTAGACAGAGCTATGGCTACACCTTC	CASSRQSYGYTF	-	TRBV12-3/TRBV12-4	TRBJ1-2	-
TGCAGTGCTAGAGACTTACCTGGGGCCAACGTCCTGACTTTC	CSARDLPGANVLTF	few	TRBV20-1	TRBJ2-6	-
TGCGCCAGCAGCTTGCGGGGGTCCGACAATGAGCAGTTCTTC	CASSLRGSDNEQFF	-	TRBV5-1	TRBJ2-1	-
TGCAGTCCAAGACTAGCGGGAGGCTACGAGCAGTACTTC	CSPRLAGGYEQYF	few	TRBV20-1	TRBJ2-7	TRBD2
TGTGCCACCAGACAGGGGGCCGGGGCAGATACGCAGTATTTT	CATRQGAGADTQYF	-	TRBV24-1	TRBJ2-3	TRBD1
TGCGCCAGCAGCTTGTGGGGACAGGGGACCACAGATACGCAGTATTTT	CASSLWGQGTTDTQYF	-	TRBV5-1	TRBJ2-3	TRBD1
TGCGCCAGCATGCCACAACCGTCGGGGGAGCAGTTCTTC	CASMPQPSGEQFF	few	TRBV5-1	TRBJ2-1	-
TGTGCCGCCTCCGGGACAGGGTTCCCCTCGAATAATTCACCCCTCCACTTT	CAASGTGFPSNNSPLHF	few	TRBV10-3	TRBJ1-6	TRBD1
TGCAGTGCTAGTATTAGCGGGCTTTACAATGAGCAGTTCTTC	CSASISGLYNEQFF	-	TRBV20-1	TRBJ2-1	TRBD2
TGCGCCAGCAGCCAAGGACTGCAGGGAGAAGAGACCCAGTACTTC	CASSQGLQGEETQYF	-	TRBV4-1	TRBJ2-5	-
TGTGCCAGCAGCGAACTGGGGGTGGAAGCTTTCTTT	CASSELGVEAFF	-	TRBV3-1	TRBJ1-1	-
TGTGCCACCAGTGATGGGACTATATCTAGCACAGATACGCAGTATTTT	CATSDGTISSTDTQYF	once	TRBV24-1	TRBJ2-3	TRBD2
TGTGCCAGCAGTTTTGAGGGAAGCGTGGGAACGCAGTATTTT	CASSFEGSVGTQYF	-	TRBV27	TRBJ2-3	-
TGTGCCAGCAGCTTATTTCTTATCTTGGGATCACGACAAGAGACCCAGTACTTC	CASSLFLILGSRQETQYF	few	TRBV5-5	TRBJ2-5	-
TGCAGTGCGCTGCTTCTAGCGGGGGCGGCAGATACGCAGTATTTT	CSALLLAGAADTQYF	-	TRBV20-1	TRBJ2-3	TRBD2
TGTGCCAGCAGCTCCGGGACAGGGCTTGGTCAGCCCCAGCATTTT	CASSSGTGLGQPQHF	-	TRBV5-6	TRBJ1-5	TRBD1
TGCAGCGTTACCGGACTGGGAGGAACTGAAGCTTTCTTT	CSVTGLGGTEAFF	-	TRBV29-1	TRBJ1-1	-
TGTGCCACCAACCCCGGGGGGCCGGTCACAGATACGCAGTATTTT	CATNPGGPVTDTQYF	few	TRBV13	TRBJ2-3	-
TGTGCCAGCTCACCACCTGGACTCCCGAGCTCCTACGAGCAGTACTTC	CASSPPGLPSSYEQYF	-	TRBV18	TRBJ2-7	-
TGTGCCAGCAGCTTTGCCAGCAGGACCCCCTACGAGCAGTACTTC	CASSFASRTPYEQYF	-	TRBV7-2	TRBJ2-7	-
TGTGCCAGCAGTTACGAACGGGGGGGTGAGCAGTTCTTC	CASSYERGGEQFF	few	TRBV6-5	TRBJ2-1	TRBD2
TGTGCCAGCAGCGTAGTAGCGGGAGATTTCAATGAGCAGTTCTTC	CASSVVAGDFNEQFF	-	TRBV9	TRBJ2-1	TRBD2
TGTGCCAGCAGCTTAGATGGGTATGGCTACACCTTC	CASSLDGYGYTF	many	TRBV7-9	TRBJ1-2	-
TGTGCCAGCAGTTCCCTGGTCTGGGACAGGGGCCTCCCCGCCCAGCATTTT	CASSSLVWDRGLPAQHF	-	TRBV28	TRBJ1-5	TRBD1
TGTGCCAGCAGTGTTCTCGGAAGGGAGAACGAGCAGTACTTC	CASSVLGRENEQYF	-	TRBV2	TRBJ2-7	-
TGTGCCAGCAGCTTATTGTCGGGGGGATACAATGAGCAGTTCTTC	CASSLLSGGYNEQFF	many	TRBV7-9	TRBJ2-1	TRBD2
TGTGCCAGCAGTCCCCGGACAGGAAGCTCCTACAATGAGCAGTTCTTC	CASSPRTGSSYNEQFF	many	TRBV7-9	TRBJ2-1	TRBD1
TGTGCCAGCAGCCGGACCGATGGAAACACCATATATTTT	CASSRTDGNTIYF	once	TRBV7-2	TRBJ1-3	-
TGTACCAGCTCACCACCCTCACGGGATGAGCAGTTCTTC	CTSSPPSRDEQFF	-	TRBV18	TRBJ2-1	-
TGCAGTGCTAGTGCGACAGTCGGCGAGACCCAGTACTTC	CSASATVGETQYF	-	TRBV20-1	TRBJ2-5	-
TGTGCCAGCAGCTCGCGGACAGGGGTACTCACTGAAGCTTTCTTT	CASSSRTGVLTEAFF	-	TRBV7-2	TRBJ1-1	TRBD1